This T cell receptor beta chain is from a study of human T cells and chemical hapten exposure. Study as a whole: The study enrolled mostly female patients with alopecia areata, totalis or universalis.

This clonotype was seen ten or more times. Germline V CDR1 and CDR2: WSHSY, SAAADI. This CDR3 comprises 15 residues. J gave up 0 bases and V 8 bases, and 8 bases lay outside the gene matches. Sample time point: patch test 2, 6 weeks after DPC sensitization. Treatment: therapeutic diphenylcyclopropenone sensitization with weekly scalp DPC. In every case, blood was obtained before the patch test was applied. Individual cDNA molecules in this library carried unique molecular identifiers. MiXCR, run by TCRdb on the RACE reads, gives a single entry per CDR3 protein. The sample lists over 70,000 distinct CDR3 sequences, roughly 12% occurring once.

Material: whole blood, obtained in connection with sensitization to the hapten diphenylcyclopropenone (DPC). The V gene is TRBV10-2, the J gene TRBJ1-2; 8 bases map to TRBD1. This TCR derives from a man between 18 and 29 years old with alopecia areata. Some clones in this sample may be carry-over from other donors' samples. CDR3 coding DNA: TGCGCCAGCTTCCGGGACAGGACCTCTAACTATGGCTACACCTTC. Amino acid sequence: CASFRDRTSNYGYTF.